Listed here is a single T cell receptor beta chain. Its matching antigen is unknown. Expansion with viral peptide pools was applied to antigen-specific CD4+ T cells by the ViraFEST assay prior to sequencing. The authors isolated CD4+ T cells after 9 to 10 days of culture. Among the vaccine recipients, none had a prior SARS-CoV-2 infection, and nucleocapsid antibodies were negative. Each culture well received approximately 2 million PBMC. These cells were then cultured in IMDM with around 9.6 IU/ml IL-2 and roughly 10 ug/ml peptides. The sample belongs to a study of vaccination effects on CD4 cells after COVID-19. Notes on the study in general: Few convalescent patients were included, and no early post-infection timepoints were sampled.

Unmatched junction bases numbered 11, after V lost 3 bases and J lost 9 bases. CDR1 and CDR2 from the germline V gene are SGDLS and YYNGEE. The CDR3 consists of 14 residues. Here immunoSEQ multiplex PCR was the method, and the copy in TCRdb shows in-frame clones only, minus some. The table includes 41,000 or so clones, roughly 70% detected once. This sequence originates from a human donor who received a COVID-19 vaccine. J is TRBJ1-1 and V is TRBV9; TRBD1 matches at 7 bases. The sequencing here drew on CD4+ T cells from PBMCs cultured with HCoV-OC43 spike peptides, taken before COVID-19 vaccination. As to subset: HCoV-OC43 spike overlapping peptide pool stimulation. CDR3 DNA sequence: TGTGCCAGCAGCGCACAGACAGGGAGTGGAAAAGCTTTCTTT. It codes for CASSAQTGSGKAFF.